Listed here is a single T cell receptor (beta chain). What it binds is unknown. The data originate from a study of PD-1 blockade in classical Hodgkin lymphoma. At the level of the study: Patients were infused with nivolumab 3 mg/kg every 2 weeks.

TCRdb's copy holds only in-frame clones and misses some; the assay was immunoSEQ multiplex PCR. Among 85,000 to 90,000 clones listed, approximately 90% were seen once. Findings and limits, study-wide: While CD8+ TCR diversity did not rise significantly by C4D1, CD4+ TCR diversity did. Nivolumab initiation under 1 year post-ASCT meant exclusion.

Time point in this sample: cycle 4 day 1 (C4D1), after 5 to 7 weeks of nivolumab. There was relapse after autologous stem cell transplantation in every patient, and there was variation in brentuximab vedotin exposure. The sample was peripheral blood mononuclear cells (PBMCs), taken before the fourth cycle of nivolumab. This sequence originates from a human donor with classical Hodgkin lymphoma.

The CDR3 reads CAISEAPQGDGYTF. Here the CDR3 DNA reads TGTGCCATCAGCGAAGCCCCACAGGGGGATGGCTACACCTTC. This chain joins TRBV10-3 and TRBJ1-2, with TRBD1 identical over 8 bases. The V and J ends lost 6 bases and 6 bases, in that order; junction bases with no gene match: 9. Germline CDR1 is ENHRY and CDR2 is SYGVKD. There are 14 residues in the CDR3.